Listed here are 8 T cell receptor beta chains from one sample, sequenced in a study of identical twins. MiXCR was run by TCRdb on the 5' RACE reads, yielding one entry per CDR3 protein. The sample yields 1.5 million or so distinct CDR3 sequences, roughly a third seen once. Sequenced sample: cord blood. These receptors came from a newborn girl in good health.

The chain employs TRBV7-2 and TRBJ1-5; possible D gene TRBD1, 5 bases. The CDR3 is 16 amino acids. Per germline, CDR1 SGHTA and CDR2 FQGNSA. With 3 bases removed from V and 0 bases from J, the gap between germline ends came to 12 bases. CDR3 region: CASSLMGLGSNQPQHF. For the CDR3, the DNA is TGTGCCAGCAGCTTGATGGGGCTGGGTAGCAATCAGCCCCAGCATTTT.

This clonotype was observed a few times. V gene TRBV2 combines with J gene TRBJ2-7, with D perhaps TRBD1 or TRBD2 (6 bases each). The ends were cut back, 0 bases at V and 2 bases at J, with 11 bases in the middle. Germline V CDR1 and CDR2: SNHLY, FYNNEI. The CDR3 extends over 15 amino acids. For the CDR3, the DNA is TGTGCCAGCAGTGAAGCGAGGGGGGTCCCCTACGAGCAGTACTTC. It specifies CASSEARGVPYEQYF.

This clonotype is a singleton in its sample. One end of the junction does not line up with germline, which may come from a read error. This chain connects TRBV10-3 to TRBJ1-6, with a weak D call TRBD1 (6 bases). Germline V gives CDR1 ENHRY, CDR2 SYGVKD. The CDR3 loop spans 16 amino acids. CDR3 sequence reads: CAISDRSPSYNSPPHF. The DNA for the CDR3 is TGTGCCATCAGCGACAGGAGCCCCTCCTATAATTCACCCCCCCACTTT.

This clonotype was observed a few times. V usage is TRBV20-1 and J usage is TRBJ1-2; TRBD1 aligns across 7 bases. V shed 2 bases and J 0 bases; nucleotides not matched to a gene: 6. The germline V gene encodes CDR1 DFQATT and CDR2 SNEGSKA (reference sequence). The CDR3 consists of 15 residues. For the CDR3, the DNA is TGCAGTGCTAGACCACCCAGGGGGTCTAACTATGGCTACACCTTC. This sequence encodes CSARPPRGSNYGYTF.

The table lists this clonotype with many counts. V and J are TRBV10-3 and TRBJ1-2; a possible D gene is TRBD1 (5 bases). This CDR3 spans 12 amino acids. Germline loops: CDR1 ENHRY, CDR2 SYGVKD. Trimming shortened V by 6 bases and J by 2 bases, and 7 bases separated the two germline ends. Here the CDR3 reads CAIRGGNYGYTF. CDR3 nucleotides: TGTGCCATCAGGGGGGGAAACTATGGCTACACCTTC.

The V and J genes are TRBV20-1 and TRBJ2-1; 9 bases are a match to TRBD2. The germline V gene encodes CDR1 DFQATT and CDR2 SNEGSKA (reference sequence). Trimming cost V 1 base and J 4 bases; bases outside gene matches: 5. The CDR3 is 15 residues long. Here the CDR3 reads CSARGASGKYNEQFF. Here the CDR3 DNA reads TGCAGTGCTAGAGGAGCTAGCGGGAAGTACAATGAGCAGTTCTTC.

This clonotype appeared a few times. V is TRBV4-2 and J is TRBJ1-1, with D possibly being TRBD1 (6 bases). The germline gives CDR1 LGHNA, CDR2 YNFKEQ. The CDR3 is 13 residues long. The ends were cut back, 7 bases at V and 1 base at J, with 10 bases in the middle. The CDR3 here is CASNRDWNTEAFF. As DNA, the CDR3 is TGTGCCAGCAACAGGGATTGGAACACTGAAGCTTTCTTT.

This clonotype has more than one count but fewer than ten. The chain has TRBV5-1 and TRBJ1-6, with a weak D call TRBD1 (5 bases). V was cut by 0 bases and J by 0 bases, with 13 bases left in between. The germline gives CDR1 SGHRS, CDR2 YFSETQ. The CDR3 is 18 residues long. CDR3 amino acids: CASSLVGGGGSYNSPLHF. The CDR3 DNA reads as TGCGCCAGCAGCTTGGTAGGTGGGGGAGGCTCCTATAATTCACCCCTCCACTTT.